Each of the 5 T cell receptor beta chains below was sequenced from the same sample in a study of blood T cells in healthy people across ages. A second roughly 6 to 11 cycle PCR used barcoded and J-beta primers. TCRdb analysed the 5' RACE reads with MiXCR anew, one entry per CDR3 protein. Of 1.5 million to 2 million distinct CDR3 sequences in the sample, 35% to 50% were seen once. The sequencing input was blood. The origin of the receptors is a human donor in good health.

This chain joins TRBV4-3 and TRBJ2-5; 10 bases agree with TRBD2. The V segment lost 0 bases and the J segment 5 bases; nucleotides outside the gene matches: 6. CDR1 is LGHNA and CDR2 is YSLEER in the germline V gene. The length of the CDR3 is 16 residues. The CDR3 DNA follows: TGCGCCAGCAGCCAAGATTCTCTAGCGGGGGTTGAGACCCAGTACTTC. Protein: CASSQDSLAGVETQYF.

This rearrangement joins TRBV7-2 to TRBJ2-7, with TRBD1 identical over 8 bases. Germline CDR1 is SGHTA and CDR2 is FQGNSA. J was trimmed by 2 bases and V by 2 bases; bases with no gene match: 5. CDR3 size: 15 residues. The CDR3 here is CASSLYGTGPYEQYF. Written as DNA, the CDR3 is TGTGCCAGCAGCTTATATGGGACAGGACCCTACGAGCAGTACTTC.

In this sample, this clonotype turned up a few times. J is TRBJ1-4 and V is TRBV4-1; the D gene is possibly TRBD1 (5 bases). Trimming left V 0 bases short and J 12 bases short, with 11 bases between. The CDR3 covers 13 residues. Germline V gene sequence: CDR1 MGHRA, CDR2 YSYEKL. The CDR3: CASSQDPRTQLFF. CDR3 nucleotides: TGCGCCAGCAGCCAAGATCCCAGGACACAACTGTTTTTT.

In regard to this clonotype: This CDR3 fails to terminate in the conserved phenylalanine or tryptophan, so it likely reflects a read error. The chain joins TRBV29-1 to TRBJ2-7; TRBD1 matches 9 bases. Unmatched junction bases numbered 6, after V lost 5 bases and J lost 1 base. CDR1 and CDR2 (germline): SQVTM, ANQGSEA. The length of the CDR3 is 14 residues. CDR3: CSVFDRGSSYEQYC. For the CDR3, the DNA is TGCAGCGTTTTCGACAGGGGGAGTTCCTACGAGCAGTACTGC.

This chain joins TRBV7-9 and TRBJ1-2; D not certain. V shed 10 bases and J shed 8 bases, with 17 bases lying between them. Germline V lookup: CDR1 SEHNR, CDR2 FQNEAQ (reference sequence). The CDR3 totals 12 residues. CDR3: CANTSVREGYTF. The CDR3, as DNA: TGTGCCAACACCAGCGTGCGGGAGGGCTACACCTTC.